The 8 T cell receptor beta chains below come from one sample, sequenced in a study of T cells expressing NK-cell markers. From its re-call of the 5' RACE reads, TCRdb lists each CDR3 protein once, without DNA. The table lists over 150,000 distinct CDR3 sequences. Source material: blood T cells: a sorted CD56 or NKG2C T cell subset, CD4+ or CD8+ T cells, or bulk PBMC T cells (not recorded which). The source of these receptors is a woman in her fifties or sixties in good health.

The V gene is TRBV7-9, the J gene TRBJ2-5; TCRdb proposes TRBD2, but this gene call is untestable without DNA. Germline CDR1 is SEHNR and CDR2 is FQNEAQ (reference sequence). The CDR3 runs to 16 residues. Here the CDR3 reads CASSLLAGGVKETQYF.

The CDR3 sequence: CASSPTLSSYEQYF. V is TRBV7-9 and J is TRBJ2-7. CDR3 length: 14 amino acids. Germline V gene sequence: CDR1 SEHNR, CDR2 FQNEAQ (reference sequence).

The V call is TRBV11-2, the J call TRBJ1-1; TCRdb designates TRBD1, a call that cannot be tested without DNA. In germline, CDR1 is SGHAT, CDR2 FQNNGV. There are 14 residues in the CDR3. CDR3 region: CASSLGGTRPEAFF.

The chain couples TRBV20-1 to TRBJ1-1. In germline, CDR1 is DFQATT, CDR2 SNEGSKA (reference sequence). This CDR3 is built from 12 residues. CDR3 sequence: CSASPAKTEAFF.

This chain uses TRBV4-2 with TRBJ2-7. CDR3 length: 16 residues. Per germline, CDR1 LGHNA and CDR2 YNFKEQ. The CDR3 here is CASSQDLARPSYEQYF.

The chain recombines TRBV6-5 with TRBJ2-1; TCRdb indicates TRBD2, and absent DNA this call remains unverified. This CDR3 contains 13 residues. Per germline, CDR1 MNHEY and CDR2 SVGAGI. The CDR3 reads CASSYTAGGEQFF.

The V call is TRBV4-1, the J call TRBJ1-3. The CDR3 is 14 amino acids. Germline values: CDR1 MGHRA, CDR2 YSYEKL. The CDR3 region is CASSQDQLGNTIYF.

The chain carries TRBV5-6 and TRBJ1-2; without DNA, the TCRdb call of TRBD1 cannot be checked. There are 15 residues in the CDR3. Germline CDR1 reads SGHDT; CDR2 reads YYEEEE. CDR3 loop: CASSSSATGPYGYTF.